The T cell receptor beta chain described here comes from a study of CD8 T cells in ankylosing spondylitis (dated by TCRdb to 2016 to 2017). Notes on the research overall: To find TCR variants linked to disease, the study profiled T cell receptor beta repertoires in ankylosing spondylitis patients and healthy donors. In total, the full study cohort was made up of 85 to 140 healthy donors and 25 or so ankylosing spondylitis patients. Peripheral blood samples were taken, and synovial fluid was additionally collected from ankylosing spondylitis patients.

V gives up 6 bases and J gives up 7 bases, and the segment between their germline ends measures 7 bases. The CDR3, cysteine through phenylalanine, is 11 amino acids long. The retained sequence is limited to the CDR3, 33 bases, with the frame set at the first base. Looking up the germline V gene yields CDR1 SGHAT and CDR2 FQNNGV. The full study reports these points: According to the report, matched synovial fluid samples from ankylosing spondylitis patients were significantly enriched for the disease-linked clones. The disease-linked clones showed a CD8+ phenotype and occurred at relatively low frequencies in peripheral blood. Blood from ankylosing spondylitis patients appeared to be characterized by a TCR beta motif composed of about eight highly homologous amino acid variants. Some motif variants had previously been reported in the synovial fluid and blood of reactive arthritis patients, which suggests shared mechanisms of disease initiation.

Instrument used: Illumina HiSeq 2500. Quantitative 5'-RACE with molecular barcodes was the method used to prepare the TCR beta libraries. As for the authors' bioinformatics: To identify disease-linked TCR variants, a new computational method was used, one built on a probabilistic model of VDJ rearrangement. In TCRdb, the public reads were trimmed at Q25 with fastp and aligned with MiXCR, with productive beta chains retained. Rows are combined by CDR3 protein, so each entry shows the most common genes and DNA. TCRdb, not the original authors, processed these V and J calls. The sample yields some 120,000 distinct CDR3 sequences; roughly an eighth were counted once. The ten largest clones add up to about 3% of the sample. This clonotype came up many times. This clone's antigen is unknown. Per-base quality was not reported, and no clone a single base away is much larger than it.

Sequenced material: blood, either unsorted or a sorted T cell fraction (not recorded which). The chain is encoded by TRBV11-2 joined to TRBJ2-1; the D segment cannot be called with confidence. The TCR was taken from a female donor with ankylosing spondylitis or in good health (not recorded which). Here is the DNA: TGTGCCAGCAGAGGAAGGAATGAGCAGTTCTTC. Translation gives CASRGRNEQFF. The variable domain in full, with residues beyond the CDR3 obtained from the reference TRBV11-2 and TRBJ2-1 genes, is EAGVAQSPRYKIIEKRQSVAFWCNPISGHATLYWYQQILGQGPKLLIQFQNNGVVDDSQLPKDRFSAERLKGVDSTLKIQPAKLEDSAVYLCASRGRNEQFFGPGTRLTVL.